This T cell receptor beta chain was observed in a study of OX40 agonist ivuxolimab in advanced cancers. Across the whole study: Past anti-PD-1, anti-PD-L1 or anti-CTLA-4 therapy was accepted, and 30% to 50% had received some.

The repertoire was sequenced with immunoSEQ multiplex PCR; TCRdb's copy has only in-frame clones and lacks some. Seen here are around 76,000 clones, 70% to 90% observed once, and the top ten hold 2.8%. Germline V gene data show CDR1 as SGHTA and CDR2 as FQGNSA. The trim removed 2 bases at V and 0 bases at J, leaving 5 bases unmatched. This CDR3 is 17 amino acids long. The sample in question was CD4+ or CD8+ T cells sorted from blood, obtained in a trial of the OX40 agonist ivuxolimab. The sequence was collected from an adult with an advanced solid tumor such as melanoma, head and neck, liver or kidney cancer. This chain joins TRBV7-2 and TRBJ2-3; 10 bases are shared with TRBD2. Here the CDR3 DNA reads TGTGCCAGCAGCTTAATAGCGGGGGGACGGAGCACAGATACGCAGTATTTT. Translation: CASSLIAGGRSTDTQYF.